This record concerns one TCR beta chain sequence. What it binds is not known. Libraries were prepared by immunoSEQ multiplex PCR; TCRdb keeps only in-frame clonotypes and omits some of them. The table records about 1 million clones, around four fifths of them present only once. The sample comes from a study of shared clonotypes between healthy human individuals. The wider study: Per-donor plates numbered three CD4 naive, three CD4 memory, two CD8 naive and one CD8 memory. Broader study findings: Naive subsets usually exceeded memory subsets in estimated richness.

Per the germline V gene, CDR1 is ENHRY and CDR2 is SYGVKD. V was pared by 6 bases and J by 4 bases, with 10 bases between. This CDR3 spans 13 amino acids. Sequences were obtained from memory CD4+ T cells sorted from blood. Subset: CD45RA-negative fraction. V gene TRBV10-3 combines with J gene TRBJ1-3; the D gene is possibly TRBD1 (5 bases). This TCR derives from a man aged 18 to 35 in good health. The DNA for the CDR3 is TGTGCCATCAGATCGGGGCCCGGAAACACCATATATTTT. Its translation is CAIRSGPGNTIYF.